The source of this T cell receptor beta chain is a study of blood T cell repertoires in COVID-19 (dated by TCRdb to 2019 to 2021). About the study as a whole: Samples covering the acute and convalescent phases of COVID-19 were provided by collaborators in the United States, Italy and Spain. The material from the prospective study consisted of cDNA or gDNA derived from T cells, B-cell-depleted T cells, or PBMCs. Where available, HLA class I and class II types were taken from metadata supplied by the sample provider and were not determined by assay-based typing. The sample metadata nearly always contained a de-identified subject ID, COVID-19 status, age in years and sex. The dataset comprised deeply sampled blood TCRbeta repertoires from subjects exposed to, actively infected with, or recovered from COVID-19. The repertoires were made available in a free public database intended to serve as a resource for research on the immune response to SARS-CoV-2. The samples were drawn from the first 160 participants of the ongoing ImmuneRACE study and from 1,200 or so subjects provided by 6 global collaborators. What the research found in general, with its limitations: The quantity of clinical and demographic metadata differed by source and by participant and was supplied without curation.

V is trimmed back by 0 bases and J by 4 bases, and the junction contains 4 bases that no gene match accounts for. According to the germline V gene, CDR1 reads SGDLS and CDR2 reads YYNGEE. The CDR3, cysteine through phenylalanine, is 16 amino acids long. Just CDR3 DNA is preserved here, 48 bases in frame from base 1. As for this clone: Its target antigen remains unknown. There are no base qualities to consult, and no much larger clone falls within one base.

TCRbeta CDR3 regions were amplified from genomic DNA by means of the immunoSEQ Assay, a bias-controlled multiplex PCR. Regarding the original processing steps: Within the assay, amplification of reference gene primers was used to estimate how many nucleated cells each sample contained. To quantify the absolute abundance of each unique TCRbeta CDR3 rearrangement, sequence reads were collapsed and filtered. For each sample, productive Simpson clonality was calculated as the square root of Simpson's diversity index over productive rearrangements. This is the immuneACCESS table as TCRdb keeps it, with only in-frame sequences that have V and J called. A part of the clones is gone; compared with another copy, unresolved V genes explain less than half, and the rest is unexplained. V and J calls and clone size follow that table, whereas D and trimming were derived from the DNA. A total of 190,000 or so clones appear in this sample, roughly 89% of them only once. The ten largest clones take up 6.2% of the sample.

Another Seattle source contributed samples from volunteer blood donors who had recovered from COVID-19. Each collaborating institution followed its own protocols to collect whole blood in K2EDTA tubes. For TCRbeta analysis, collaborators shipped samples in one of three forms: frozen whole blood, isolated PBMCs, or DNA extracted from either of those sample types. This sequence originates from a man between 60 and 75 years old who had recovered from COVID-19. This sequence uses TRBV9 and TRBJ2-1; 10 of the junction bases match TRBD2. Sequencing used peripheral blood. The nucleotide sequence is TGTGCCAGCAGCGTAGCTCCTAGCGGGAGTTACAATGAGCAGTTCTTC. The translation is CASSVAPSGSYNEQFF.